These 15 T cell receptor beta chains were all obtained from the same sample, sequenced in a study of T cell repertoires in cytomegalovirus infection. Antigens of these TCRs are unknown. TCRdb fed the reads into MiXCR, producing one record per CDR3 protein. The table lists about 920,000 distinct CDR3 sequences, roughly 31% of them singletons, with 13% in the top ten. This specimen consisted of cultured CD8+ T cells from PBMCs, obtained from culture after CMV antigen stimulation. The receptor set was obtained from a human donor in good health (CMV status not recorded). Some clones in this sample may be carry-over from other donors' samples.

CDR3 sequence (DNA): TGTGCCAGCAGTGGGGACAGCGGACCCTACGAGCAGTACTTC. This gives the protein CASSGDSGPYEQYF. The chain recombines TRBV9 with TRBJ2-7; 7 bases line up with TRBD1. CDR3 length: 14 residues. Germline CDR1 is SGDLS and CDR2 is YYNGEE. V gave up 5 bases and J gave up 2 bases; unmatched junction bases: 7.

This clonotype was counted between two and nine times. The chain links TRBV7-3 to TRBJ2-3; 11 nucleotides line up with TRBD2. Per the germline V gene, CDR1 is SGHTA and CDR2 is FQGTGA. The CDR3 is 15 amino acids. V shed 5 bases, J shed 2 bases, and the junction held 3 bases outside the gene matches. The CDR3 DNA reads TGTGCCAGCAGCGATAGCGGGGGGGACACAGATACGCAGTATTTT. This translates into CASSDSGGDTDTQYF.

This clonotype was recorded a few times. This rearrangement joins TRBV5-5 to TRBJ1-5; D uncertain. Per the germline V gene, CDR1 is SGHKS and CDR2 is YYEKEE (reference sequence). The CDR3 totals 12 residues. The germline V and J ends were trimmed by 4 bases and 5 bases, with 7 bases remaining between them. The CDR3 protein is CASSPRDQPQHF. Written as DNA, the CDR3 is TGTGCCAGCAGCCCCCGGGATCAGCCCCAGCATTTT.

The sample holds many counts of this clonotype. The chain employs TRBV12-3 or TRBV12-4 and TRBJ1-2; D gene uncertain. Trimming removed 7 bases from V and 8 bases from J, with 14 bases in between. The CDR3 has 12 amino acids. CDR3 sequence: CASNHGVGGYTF. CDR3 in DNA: TGTGCCAGCAATCACGGGGTGGGCGGCTACACCTTC.

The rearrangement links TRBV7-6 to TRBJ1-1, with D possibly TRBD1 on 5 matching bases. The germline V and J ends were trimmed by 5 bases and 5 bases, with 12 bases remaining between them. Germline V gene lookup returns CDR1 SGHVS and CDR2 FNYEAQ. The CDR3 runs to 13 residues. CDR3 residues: CASSPLGHTEAFF. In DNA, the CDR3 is TGTGCCAGCAGCCCCTTGGGGCATACTGAAGCTTTCTTT.

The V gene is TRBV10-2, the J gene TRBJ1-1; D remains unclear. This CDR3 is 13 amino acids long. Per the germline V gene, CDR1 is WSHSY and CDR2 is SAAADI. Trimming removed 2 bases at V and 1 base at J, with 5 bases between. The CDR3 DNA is TGCGCCAGCAGTGAGGCTCGGAACACTGAAGCTTTCTTT. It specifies CASSEARNTEAFF.

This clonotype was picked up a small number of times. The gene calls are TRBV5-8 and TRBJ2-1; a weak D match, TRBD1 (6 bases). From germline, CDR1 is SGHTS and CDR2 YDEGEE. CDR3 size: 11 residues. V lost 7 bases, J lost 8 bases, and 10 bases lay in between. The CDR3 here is CASGGPDEQFF. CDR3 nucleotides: TGTGCCAGCGGGGGCCCGGATGAGCAGTTCTTC.

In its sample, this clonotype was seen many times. The CDR3 DNA follows: TGTGCCAGCACCCCCACAGACAGGGGACAAGAGACCCAGTACTTC. It translates to CASTPTDRGQETQYF. V and J are TRBV7-9 and TRBJ2-5, with TRBD1 matching over 8 bases. Germline V gives CDR1 SEHNR, CDR2 FQNEAQ (reference sequence). V lost 7 bases, J lost 2 bases, and 9 bases stayed unmatched. This CDR3 comprises 15 residues.

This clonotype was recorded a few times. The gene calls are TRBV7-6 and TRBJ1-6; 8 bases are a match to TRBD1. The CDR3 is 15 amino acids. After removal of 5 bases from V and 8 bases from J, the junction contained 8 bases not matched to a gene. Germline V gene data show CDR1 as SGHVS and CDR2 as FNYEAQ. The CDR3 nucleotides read TGTGCCAGCAGCCCGTTGGGGACAGGAGATTCACCCCTCCACTTT. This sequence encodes CASSPLGTGDSPLHF.

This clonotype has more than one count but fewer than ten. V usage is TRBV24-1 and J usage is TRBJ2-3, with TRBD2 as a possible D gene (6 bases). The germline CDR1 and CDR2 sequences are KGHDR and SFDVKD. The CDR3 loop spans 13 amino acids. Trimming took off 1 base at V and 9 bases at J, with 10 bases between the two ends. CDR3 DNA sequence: TGTGCCACCAGTGATTTAGAGGGAGGAACGCAGTATTTT. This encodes CATSDLEGGTQYF.

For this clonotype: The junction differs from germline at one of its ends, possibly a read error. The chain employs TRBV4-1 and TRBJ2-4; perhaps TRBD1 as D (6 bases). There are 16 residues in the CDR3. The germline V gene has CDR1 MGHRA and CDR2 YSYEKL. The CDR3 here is CASNQIFHREGDIQYF. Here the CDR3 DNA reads TGCGCCAGCAACCAAATCTTTCACAGGGAAGGGGACATTCAGTACTTC.

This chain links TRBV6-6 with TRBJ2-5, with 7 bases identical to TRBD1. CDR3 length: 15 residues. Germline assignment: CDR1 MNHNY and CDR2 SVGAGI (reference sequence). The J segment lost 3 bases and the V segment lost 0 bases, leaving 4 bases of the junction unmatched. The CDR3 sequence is CASSYSKQGKETQYF. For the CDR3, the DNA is TGTGCCAGCAGTTACTCGAAACAGGGGAAAGAGACCCAGTACTTC.

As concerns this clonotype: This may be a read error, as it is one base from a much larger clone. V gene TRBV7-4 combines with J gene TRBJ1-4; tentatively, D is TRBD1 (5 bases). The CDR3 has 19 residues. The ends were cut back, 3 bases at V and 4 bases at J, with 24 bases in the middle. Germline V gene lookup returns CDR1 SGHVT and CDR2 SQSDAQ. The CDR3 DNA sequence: TGTGCCAGCAGCTTCGTCCACCAGAGACCTCAGGGTGGTAATGAAAAACTGTTTTTT. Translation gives CASSFVHQRPQGGNEKLFF. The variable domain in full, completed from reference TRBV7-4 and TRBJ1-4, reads GAGVSQSPRYKVAKRGRDVALRCDSISGHVTLYWYRQTLGQGSEVLTYSQSDAQRDKSGRPSGRFSAERPERSVSTLKIQRTEQGDSAVYLCASSFVHQRPQGGNEKLFFGSGTQLSVL.

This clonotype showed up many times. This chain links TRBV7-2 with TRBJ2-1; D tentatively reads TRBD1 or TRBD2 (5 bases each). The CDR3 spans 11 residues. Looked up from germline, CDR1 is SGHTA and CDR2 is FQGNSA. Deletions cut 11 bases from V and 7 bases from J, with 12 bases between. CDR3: CASYEGNEQFF. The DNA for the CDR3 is TGTGCCTCCTACGAGGGGAATGAGCAGTTCTTC.

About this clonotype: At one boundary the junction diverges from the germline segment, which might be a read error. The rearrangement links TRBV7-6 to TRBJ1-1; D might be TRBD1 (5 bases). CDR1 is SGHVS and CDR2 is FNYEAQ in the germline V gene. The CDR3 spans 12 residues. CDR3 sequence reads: CAGSTGGAEAFF. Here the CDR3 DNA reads TGTGCCGGCAGCACCGGAGGGGCTGAAGCTTTCTTT.